What follows describes a single T cell receptor (beta chain). Authors' data handling: Amplifying reference gene primers gave estimates of nucleated cell counts. Method: immunoSEQ multiplex PCR; TCRdb's copy keeps in-frame clones and lacks some. V, J and clone size are those of that table, while D and trimming were read from the DNA. The sample has 150,000 to 190,000 clones; 70% to 85% are singletons. This sample was included in a study of blood T cell repertoires in COVID-19. On the study more broadly: Samples came from the United States, Italy and Spain, spanning acute and convalescent COVID-19. Sources were T cells, B-cell-depleted T cells, or PBMCs; the material itself was cDNA or gDNA.

This receptor was identified in a woman aged 45-60 years with acute or convalescent COVID-19. The sample was peripheral blood.

DNA of the CDR3: TGTGCCAGCAGCCGAAATAGCGGGATAATGGAGACCCAGTACTTC. Translation gives CASSRNSGIMETQYF. The rearrangement links TRBV14 to TRBJ2-5; 8 positions agree with TRBD2. The J segment lost 5 bases and the V segment lost 4 bases, leaving 9 bases of the junction unmatched. The germline V gene has CDR1 SGHDN and CDR2 FVKESK. The CDR3 loop spans 15 amino acids.